One and the same sample provided the 24 T cell receptor beta chains below, sequenced in a study of blood T cell repertoires in COVID-19. The data were produced by immunoSEQ multiplex PCR, yet TCRdb's version contains in-frame clones alone and is incomplete. The sample contains roughly 80,000 clones, over 80% of which appear only once. The specimen was peripheral blood. Source of these receptors: a man aged 45-65 years with active COVID-19.

The rearrangement joins TRBV7-9 to TRBJ2-7; 7 positions match TRBD2. This CDR3 is 17 amino acids long. Germline V CDR1 and CDR2: SEHNR, FQNEAQ (reference sequence). V trimming: 1 base; J trimming: 2 bases; junction bases outside the gene matches: 11. The CDR3 DNA follows: TGTGCCAGCAGCTTAGTCGGGCACCGGGACTACCCCTACGAGCAGTACTTC. Its protein product is CASSLVGHRDYPYEQYF. The variable domain in full, completed from reference TRBV7-9 and TRBJ2-7, reads DTGVSQNPRHKITKRGQNVTFRCDPISEHNRLYWYRQTLGQGPEFLTYFQNEAQLEKSRLLSDRFSAERPKGSFSTLEIQRTEQGDSAMYLCASSLVGHRDYPYEQYFGPGTRLTVT.

The DNA for the CDR3 is TGTGCCAGCAGTTTCCGCGCGACGGGGGTTCCTAATGAAAAACTGTTTTTT. Protein: CASSFRATGVPNEKLFF. The rearrangement uses TRBV27 and TRBJ1-4; possibly TRBD1 for D (5 bases). The V end lost 3 bases, the J end lost 3 bases, and 17 bases lay between the germline ends. Germline V CDR1 and CDR2: MNHEY, SMNVEV (reference sequence). The CDR3 totals 17 residues.

V is TRBV28 and J is TRBJ2-1, with 7 bases lining up with TRBD2. Germline assignment: CDR1 MDHEN and CDR2 SYDVKM. The CDR3 length is 14 residues. Trimming cost V 8 bases and J 0 bases; bases outside gene matches: 4. CDR3 protein: CASALAASYNEQFF. CDR3 bases: TGTGCCAGCGCTCTAGCGGCCTCCTACAATGAGCAGTTCTTC.

The chain couples TRBV7-2 to TRBJ2-7; TRBD2 matches 13 bases. The CDR3 has 15 residues. The germline V gene has CDR1 SGHTA and CDR2 FQGNSA. The J segment lost 3 bases and the V segment lost 5 bases, leaving 4 bases of the junction unmatched. DNA of the CDR3: TGTGCCAGCAGCCCGGGACTAGCGGGATTCTACGAGCAGTACTTC. The encoded protein is CASSPGLAGFYEQYF.

V is TRBV14 and J is TRBJ1-6, with TRBD1 matching 8 bases. Germline trimming cut 1 base from V and 10 bases from J; bases unmatched to any gene: 3. CDR3 length: 14 amino acids. Germline lookup yields CDR1 SGHDN and CDR2 FVKESK. CDR3 region: CASSQAGGRSPLHF. The DNA of the CDR3 is TGTGCCAGCAGCCAAGCAGGGGGCCGATCACCCCTCCACTTT.

The chain uses TRBV28 and TRBJ1-5; unclear D gene. CDR3 length equals 15 residues. Per germline, CDR1 MDHEN and CDR2 SYDVKM. V was clipped by 4 bases and J by 0 bases, with 10 bases between them. In nucleotides, the CDR3 is TGTGCCAGCAGTTATTCTCTCCGTAGCAATCAGCCCCAGCATTTT. Translated: CASSYSLRSNQPQHF.

This chain uses TRBV5-6 with TRBJ1-6; 9 bases agree with TRBD1. The ends lost 2 bases at V and 8 bases at J; junction bases unmatched: 8. Germline V gene sequence: CDR1 SGHDT, CDR2 YYEEEE. There are 16 residues in the CDR3. CDR3 protein: CASSFRTGDEDSPLHF. CDR3 nucleotides: TGTGCCAGCAGCTTTAGGACAGGGGATGAGGATTCACCCCTCCACTTT.

The chain is built from TRBV12-3 or TRBV12-4 and TRBJ1-1, with D hard to call. The CDR3 runs 12 residues. Trimming pared 1 base from V and 8 bases from J, leaving 8 bases between. The CDR3 loop reads CASSLDSGEAFF. The CDR3 coding sequence is TGTGCCAGCAGTTTAGATTCCGGGGAAGCTTTCTTT.

The chain is built from TRBV18 and TRBJ1-2; D might be TRBD1 (5 bases). CDR1 KGHSH and CDR2 LQKENI come from the germline V gene. The V and J ends lost 2 bases and 4 bases respectively, with 20 bases between them. CDR3 length: 17 residues. The CDR3 reads CASSPGVTGRGTYGYTF. In DNA form, the CDR3 reads TGTGCCAGCTCACCAGGGGTCACAGGACGAGGTACCTATGGCTACACCTTC. Full variable domain (rest looked up from reference TRBV18 and TRBJ1-2): NAGVMQNPRHLVRRRGQEARLRCSPMKGHSHVYWYRQLPEEGLKFMVYLQKENIIDESGMPKERFSAEFPKEGPSILRIQQVVRGDSAAYFCASSPGVTGRGTYGYTFGSGTRLTVV.

The chain is built from TRBV28 and TRBJ2-7, with 7 bases lining up with TRBD2. The V gene's germline CDR1 is MDHEN and CDR2 SYDVKM. The CDR3 has 18 amino acids. With V trimmed by 3 bases and J by 0 bases, 14 bases remained unmatched. CDR3 protein: CASSFVAYTRTSSYEQYF. The CDR3 nucleotides are TGTGCCAGCAGTTTTGTGGCCTACACCAGGACTAGCTCCTACGAGCAGTACTTC.

This rearrangement joins TRBV2 to TRBJ2-7; TRBD2 matches at 11 bases. Trimming took 6 bases from V and 6 from J; bases not matched to a gene: 10. The CDR3 contains 15 residues. In germline, CDR1 is SNHLY, CDR2 FYNNEI. The CDR3 nucleotides read TGTGCCAGCAGAGTTAGCGGGAGGGCCTCTGGCGAGCAGTACTTC. Translation gives CASRVSGRASGEQYF.

The chain couples TRBV5-1 to TRBJ1-2; D is undetermined. Deletions cut 0 bases from V and 8 bases from J, with 8 bases between. The CDR3 runs 12 residues. From germline, CDR1 is SGHRS and CDR2 YFSETQ. In nucleotides, the CDR3 is TGCGCCAGCAGCTTGGTGGGAGACGGCTACACCTTC. This sequence encodes CASSLVGDGYTF.

The chain recombines TRBV5-5 with TRBJ2-1, with 7 bases identical to TRBD1. With 2 bases clipped from V and 7 bases from J, the junction kept 6 bases outside the gene matches. The CDR3 is 14 amino acids. Per the germline V gene, CDR1 is SGHKS and CDR2 is YYEKEE (reference sequence). Here the CDR3 DNA reads TGTGCCAGCAGCTTAGGGGGCGCCCTTAATGAGCAGTTCTTC. Protein: CASSLGGALNEQFF.

The genes are TRBV5-1 and TRBJ2-5, with D maybe TRBD2 (5 bases). Germline loops: CDR1 SGHRS, CDR2 YFSETQ. This CDR3 is 15 amino acids long. V was shortened by 2 bases and J by 4 bases, with 15 bases between the two germline ends. The CDR3 loop reads CASSFGLRGGETQYF. The DNA of the CDR3 is TGCGCCAGCAGCTTCGGACTGCGTGGAGGAGAGACCCAGTACTTC. Full variable domain (remainder filled in from reference TRBV5-1 and TRBJ2-5): KAGVTQTPRYLIKTRGQQVTLSCSPISGHRSVSWYQQTPGQGLQFLFEYFSETQRNKGNFPGRFSGRQFSNSRSEMNVSTLELGDSALYLCASSFGLRGGETQYFGPGTRLLVL.

This chain connects TRBV6-6 to TRBJ2-7; D is possibly TRBD2 (5 bases). The germline V gene has CDR1 MNHNY and CDR2 SVGAGI (reference sequence). V was pared by 2 bases and J by 3 bases, with 17 bases between. CDR3 length: 16 amino acids. The CDR3 loop is CASSYTMTSRGYEQYF. Written as DNA, the CDR3 is TGTGCCAGCAGTTACACCATGACCAGTCGGGGCTACGAGCAGTACTTC.

The chain carries TRBV3-1 (or the pseudogene TRBV3-2) and TRBJ2-5, with 8 bases aligning to TRBD2. Germline CDR1 and CDR2: LGHDT and YNNKEL (reference sequence). The J segment lost 5 bases and the V segment lost 2 bases, leaving 10 bases of the junction unmatched. The CDR3 runs to 16 residues. The CDR3 DNA is TGTGCCAGCAGCCAAACCCTCGGGACTAGTCGGGAGACCCAGTACTTC. It is translated as CASSQTLGTSRETQYF.

The rearrangement links TRBV19 to TRBJ1-5, with D uncertain. The CDR3 has 14 amino acids. Germline values: CDR1 LNHDA, CDR2 SQIVND (reference sequence). Trimming removed 2 bases from V and 3 bases from J, with 8 bases in between. CDR3 DNA sequence: TGTGCCAGTAGTATATTGGAGGACAATCAGCCCCAGCATTTT. It encodes CASSILEDNQPQHF.

The CDR3 region is CASSKDRGVSYEQYF. The CDR3 region has the DNA TGTGCCAGCAGTAAGGACAGGGGCGTTTCCTACGAGCAGTACTTC. The gene calls are TRBV2 and TRBJ2-7; 9 bases fit TRBD1. V dropped 5 bases and J dropped 1; count of bases not matched to a gene: 6. Per germline, CDR1 SNHLY and CDR2 FYNNEI. The CDR3 spans 15 residues.

V gene TRBV19 combines with J gene TRBJ2-7; TRBD2 agrees at 7 bases. Trimming cost V 3 bases and J 2 bases; bases outside gene matches: 10. Per germline, CDR1 LNHDA and CDR2 SQIVND (reference sequence). The CDR3 has 16 amino acids. The CDR3 is CASSIREGRNPYEQYF. Written as DNA, the CDR3 is TGTGCCAGTAGTATCAGGGAGGGACGGAACCCCTACGAGCAGTACTTC.

The chain has TRBV7-8 and TRBJ1-3; D is uncertain. Trimming took off 5 bases at V and 4 bases at J, with 6 bases between the two ends. The CDR3 is 12 residues long. Germline-derived CDR1 and CDR2 are SGHVS and FQNEAQ. This CDR3 is CASSRLGNTIYF. The DNA for the CDR3 is TGTGCCAGCAGCCGGCTAGGAAACACCATATATTTT.

This chain connects TRBV19 to TRBJ1-1; TRBD1 matches at 7 bases. V dropped 6 bases and J dropped 0; count of bases not matched to a gene: 10. CDR3 length: 16 amino acids. Germline CDR1 LNHDA, CDR2 SQIVND (reference sequence). DNA of the CDR3: TGTGCCAGTAGCCCTCAGACAGGGCGGTTGAACACTGAAGCTTTCTTT. Protein: CASSPQTGRLNTEAFF.

This CDR3 is CASSQGTGGTMNTEAFF. CDR3 coding DNA: TGCGCCAGCAGCCAAGGGACAGGGGGCACGATGAACACTGAAGCTTTCTTT. This chain connects TRBV4-3 to TRBJ1-1; 11 positions match TRBD1. The CDR3 has 17 amino acids. Germline V lookup: CDR1 LGHNA, CDR2 YSLEER. Trimming took 1 base from V and 0 from J; bases not matched to a gene: 4.

V gene TRBV5-8 combines with J gene TRBJ1-1; D might be TRBD1 (6 bases). The CDR3 runs to 16 residues. Germline CDR1 and CDR2: SGHTS and YDEGEE. The ends were cut back, 4 bases at V and 1 base at J, with 17 bases in the middle. CDR3 DNA sequence: TGTGCCAGCAGCGGCGGGGGGCTCCTTAGGAACACTGAAGCTTTCTTT. Translating gives CASSGGGLLRNTEAFF.

The chain uses TRBV12-3 or TRBV12-4 and TRBJ2-7; D unclear. This CDR3 has 12 amino acids. V was clipped by 6 bases and J by 6 bases, with 12 bases between them. The CDR3 nucleotides are TGTGCCAGCAGGGGTCCATACAGCGAGCAGTACTTC. It yields the protein CASRGPYSEQYF.